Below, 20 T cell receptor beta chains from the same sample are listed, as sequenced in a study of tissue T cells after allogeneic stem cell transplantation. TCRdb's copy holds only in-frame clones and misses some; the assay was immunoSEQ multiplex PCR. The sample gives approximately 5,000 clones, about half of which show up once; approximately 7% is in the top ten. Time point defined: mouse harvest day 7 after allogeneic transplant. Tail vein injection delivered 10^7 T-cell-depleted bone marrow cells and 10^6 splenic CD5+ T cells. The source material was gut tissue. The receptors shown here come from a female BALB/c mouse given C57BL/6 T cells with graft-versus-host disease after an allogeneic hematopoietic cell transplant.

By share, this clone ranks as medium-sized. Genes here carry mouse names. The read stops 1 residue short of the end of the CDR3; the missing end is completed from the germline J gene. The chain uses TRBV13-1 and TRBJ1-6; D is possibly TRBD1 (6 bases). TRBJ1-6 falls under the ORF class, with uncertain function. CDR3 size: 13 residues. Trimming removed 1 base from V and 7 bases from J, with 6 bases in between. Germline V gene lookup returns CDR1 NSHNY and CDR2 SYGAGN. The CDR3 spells CASSDQGNSPLYF. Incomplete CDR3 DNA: TGTGCCAGCAGTGATCAGGGGAATTCGCCCCTCTAC.

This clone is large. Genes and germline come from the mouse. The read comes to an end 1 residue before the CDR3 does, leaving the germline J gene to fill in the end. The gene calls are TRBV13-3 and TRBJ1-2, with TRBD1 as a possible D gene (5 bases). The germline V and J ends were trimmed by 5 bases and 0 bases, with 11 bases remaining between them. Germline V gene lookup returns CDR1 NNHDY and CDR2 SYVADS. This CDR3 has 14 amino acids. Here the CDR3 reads CASSPGRTNSDYTF. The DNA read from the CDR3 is TGTGCCAGCAGCCCGGGACGGACAAACTCCGACTACACC.

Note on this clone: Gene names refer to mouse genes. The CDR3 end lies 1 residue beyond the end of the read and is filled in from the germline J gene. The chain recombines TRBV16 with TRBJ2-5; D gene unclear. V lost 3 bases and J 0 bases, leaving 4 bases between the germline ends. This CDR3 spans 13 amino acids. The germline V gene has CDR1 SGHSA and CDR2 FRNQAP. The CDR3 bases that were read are TGTGCAAGCAGCTTCCGTAACCAAGACACCCAGTAC. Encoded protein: CASSFRNQDTQY. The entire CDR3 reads CASSFRNQDTQYF.

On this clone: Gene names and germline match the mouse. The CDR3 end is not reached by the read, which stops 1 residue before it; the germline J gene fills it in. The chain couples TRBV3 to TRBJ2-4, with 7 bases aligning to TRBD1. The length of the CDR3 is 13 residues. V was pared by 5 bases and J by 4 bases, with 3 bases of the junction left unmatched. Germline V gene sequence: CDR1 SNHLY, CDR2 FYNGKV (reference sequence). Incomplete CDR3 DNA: TGTGCCAGCAGCCCGGGACAGAAAAACACCTTGTAC. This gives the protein CASSPGQKNTLY. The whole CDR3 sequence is CASSPGQKNTLYF.

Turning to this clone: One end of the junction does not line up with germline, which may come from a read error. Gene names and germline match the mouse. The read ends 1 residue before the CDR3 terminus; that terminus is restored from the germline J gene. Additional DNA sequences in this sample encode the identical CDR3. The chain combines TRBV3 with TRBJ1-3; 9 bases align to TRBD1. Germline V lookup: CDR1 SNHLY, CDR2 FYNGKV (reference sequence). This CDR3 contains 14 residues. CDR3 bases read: TGTGCCAGCAGCTTGACAGGGGGAAAAAATACACTCTAT. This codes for CASSLTGGKNTLY. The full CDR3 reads CASSLTGGKNTLYF.

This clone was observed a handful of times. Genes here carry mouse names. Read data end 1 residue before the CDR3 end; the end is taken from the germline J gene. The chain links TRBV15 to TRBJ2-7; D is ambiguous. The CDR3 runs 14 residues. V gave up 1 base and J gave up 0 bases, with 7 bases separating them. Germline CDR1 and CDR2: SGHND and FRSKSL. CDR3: CASSLGAGSYEQYF. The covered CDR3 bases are TGTGCCAGCAGTTTAGGGGCAGGCTCCTATGAACAGTAC.

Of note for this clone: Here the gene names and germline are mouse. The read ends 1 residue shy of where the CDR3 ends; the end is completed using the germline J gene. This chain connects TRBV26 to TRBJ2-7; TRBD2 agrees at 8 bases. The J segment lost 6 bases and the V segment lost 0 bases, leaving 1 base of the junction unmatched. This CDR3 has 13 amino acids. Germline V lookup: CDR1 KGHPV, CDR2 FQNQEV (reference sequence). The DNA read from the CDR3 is TGTGCCAGCAGTCTGTCTGGGGGGGTTGAACAGTAC. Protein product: CASSLSGGVEQY. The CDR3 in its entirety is CASSLSGGVEQYF.

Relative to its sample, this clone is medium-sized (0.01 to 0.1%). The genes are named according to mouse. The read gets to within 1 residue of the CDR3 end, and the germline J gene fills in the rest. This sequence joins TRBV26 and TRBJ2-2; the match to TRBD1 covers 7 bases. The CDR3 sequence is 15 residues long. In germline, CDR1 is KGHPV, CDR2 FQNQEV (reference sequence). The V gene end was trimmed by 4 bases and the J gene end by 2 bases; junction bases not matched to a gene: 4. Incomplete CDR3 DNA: TGTGCCAGCAGTCACAGGGGAGAGAACACCGGGCAGCTCTAC. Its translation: CASSHRGENTGQLY. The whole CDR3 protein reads CASSHRGENTGQLYF.

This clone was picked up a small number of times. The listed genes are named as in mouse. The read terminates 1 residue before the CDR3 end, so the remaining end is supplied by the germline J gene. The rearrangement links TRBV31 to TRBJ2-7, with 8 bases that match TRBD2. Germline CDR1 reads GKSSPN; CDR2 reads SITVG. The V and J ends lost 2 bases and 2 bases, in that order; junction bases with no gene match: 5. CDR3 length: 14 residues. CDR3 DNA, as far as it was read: TGTGCCTGGAGTTCCCGGGACTGGACCTATGAACAGTAC. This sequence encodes CAWSSRDWTYEQY. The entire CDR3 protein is CAWSSRDWTYEQYF.

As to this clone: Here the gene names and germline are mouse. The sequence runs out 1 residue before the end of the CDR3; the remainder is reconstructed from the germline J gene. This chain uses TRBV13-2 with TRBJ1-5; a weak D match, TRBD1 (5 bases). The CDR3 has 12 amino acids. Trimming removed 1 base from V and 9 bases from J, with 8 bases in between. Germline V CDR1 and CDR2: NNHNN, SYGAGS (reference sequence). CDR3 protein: CASGDKGRAPLF. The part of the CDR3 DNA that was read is TGTGCCAGCGGTGATAAGGGGCGGGCTCCGCTT.

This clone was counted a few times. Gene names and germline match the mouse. CDR3 DNA, as far as it was read: TGTGCCAGCAGTGAAGGGGGTCTCTATGCTGAGCAGTTC. This gives the protein CASSEGGLYAEQF. Given in full, the CDR3 is CASSEGGLYAEQFF. This chain connects TRBV13-1 to TRBJ2-1; D might be TRBD1 (6 bases). Coverage ceases 1 residue before the CDR3 finishes, and the germline J gene fills in the end. Trimming shortened V by 2 bases and J by 3 bases, and 9 bases separated the two germline ends. This CDR3 region has 14 residues. Germline values: CDR1 NSHNY, CDR2 SYGAGN.

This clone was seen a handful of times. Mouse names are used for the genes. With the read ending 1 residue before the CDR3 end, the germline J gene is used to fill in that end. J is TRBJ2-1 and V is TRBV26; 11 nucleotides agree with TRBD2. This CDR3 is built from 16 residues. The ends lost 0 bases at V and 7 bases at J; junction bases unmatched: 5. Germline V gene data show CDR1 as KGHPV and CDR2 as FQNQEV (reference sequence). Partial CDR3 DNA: TGTGCCAGCAGTCTGTCGGACTGGGGGGTGGGGGCTGAGCAGTTC. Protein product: CASSLSDWGVGAEQF. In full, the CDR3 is CASSLSDWGVGAEQFF.

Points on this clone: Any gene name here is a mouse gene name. The CDR3 loop is CASSRQGPNTEVFF. The DNA read from the CDR3 is TGTGCCAGCAGTCGACAGGGTCCAAACACAGAAGTCTTC. The chain is built from TRBV26 and TRBJ1-1; 7 bases are shared with TRBD1. The read gets to within 1 residue of the CDR3 end, and the germline J gene fills in the rest. This CDR3 has 14 amino acids. J gave up 0 bases and V 4 bases, and 2 bases lay outside the gene matches. CDR1 is KGHPV, CDR2 FQNQEV, per germline (reference sequence).

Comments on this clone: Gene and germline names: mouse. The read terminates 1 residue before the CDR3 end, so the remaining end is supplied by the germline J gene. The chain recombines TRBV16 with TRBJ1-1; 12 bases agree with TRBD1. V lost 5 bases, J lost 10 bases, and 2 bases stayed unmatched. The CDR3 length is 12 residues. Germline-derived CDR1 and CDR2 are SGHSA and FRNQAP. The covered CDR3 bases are TGTGCAAGCAGCCGGGACAGGGGGCTAGTCTTC. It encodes CASSRDRGLVF. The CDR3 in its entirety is CASSRDRGLVFF.

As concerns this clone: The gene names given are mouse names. This CDR3 is CASSGTGRSAETLYF. Incomplete CDR3 DNA: TGTGCCAGCAGCGGGACAGGGAGGAGTGCAGAAACGCTGTAT. The chain combines TRBV14 with TRBJ2-3; 9 bases map to TRBD1. Read coverage stops 1 residue before the CDR3 terminus; the germline J gene supplies the remainder. The trim removed 5 bases at V and 0 bases at J, leaving 4 bases unmatched. CDR3 length equals 15 residues. Germline CDR1 is SGHDT and CDR2 is FRDEAV.

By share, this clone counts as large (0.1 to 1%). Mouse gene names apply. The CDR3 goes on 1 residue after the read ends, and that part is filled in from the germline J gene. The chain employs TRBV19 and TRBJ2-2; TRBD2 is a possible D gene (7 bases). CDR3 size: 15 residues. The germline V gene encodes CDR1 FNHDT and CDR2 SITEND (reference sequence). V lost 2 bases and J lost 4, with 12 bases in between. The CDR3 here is CASSMRGARTGQLYF. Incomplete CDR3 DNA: TGTGCCAGCAGTATGCGGGGGGCTCGCACCGGGCAGCTCTAC.

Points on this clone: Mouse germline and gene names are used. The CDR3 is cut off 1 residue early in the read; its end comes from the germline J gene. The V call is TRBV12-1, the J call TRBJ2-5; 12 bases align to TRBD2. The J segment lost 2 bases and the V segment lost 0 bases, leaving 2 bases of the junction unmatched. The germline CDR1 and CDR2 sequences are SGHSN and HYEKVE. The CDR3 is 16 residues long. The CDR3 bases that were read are TGTGCCAGCTCTCTCGCGGGACTGGGGGGCCAAGACACCCAGTAC. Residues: CASSLAGLGGQDTQY. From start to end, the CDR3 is CASSLAGLGGQDTQYF.

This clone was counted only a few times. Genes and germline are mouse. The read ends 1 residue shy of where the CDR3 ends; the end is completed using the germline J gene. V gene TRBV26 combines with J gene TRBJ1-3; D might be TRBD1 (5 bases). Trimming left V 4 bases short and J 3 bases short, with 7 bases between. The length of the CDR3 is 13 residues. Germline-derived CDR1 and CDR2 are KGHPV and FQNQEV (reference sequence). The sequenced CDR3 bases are TGTGCCAGCAGTCGAGGGGTTGGAAATACGCTCTAT. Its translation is CASSRGVGNTLY. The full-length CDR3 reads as CASSRGVGNTLYF. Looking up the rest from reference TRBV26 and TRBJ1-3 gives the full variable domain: NSKVIQTPRYLVKGQGQKAKMRCIPEKGHPVVFWYQQNKNNEFKFLINFQNQEVLQQIDMTEKRFSAECPSNSPCSLEIQSSEAGDSALYLCASSRGVGNTLYFGEGSRLIVV.

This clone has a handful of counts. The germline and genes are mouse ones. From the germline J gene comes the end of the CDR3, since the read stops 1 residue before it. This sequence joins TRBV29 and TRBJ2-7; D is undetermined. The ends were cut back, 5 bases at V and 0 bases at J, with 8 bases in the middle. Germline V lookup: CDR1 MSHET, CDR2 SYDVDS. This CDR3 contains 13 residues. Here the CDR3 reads CASSPSGSYEQYF. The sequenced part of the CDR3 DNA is TGTGCTAGCAGTCCCTCGGGCTCCTATGAACAGTAC. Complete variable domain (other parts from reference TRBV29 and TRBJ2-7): DMKVTQMPRYLIKRMGENVLLECGQDMSHETMYWYRQDPGLGLQLIYISYDVDSNSEGDIPKGYRVSRKKREHFSLILDSAKTNQTSVYFCASSPSGSYEQYFGPGTRLTVL.

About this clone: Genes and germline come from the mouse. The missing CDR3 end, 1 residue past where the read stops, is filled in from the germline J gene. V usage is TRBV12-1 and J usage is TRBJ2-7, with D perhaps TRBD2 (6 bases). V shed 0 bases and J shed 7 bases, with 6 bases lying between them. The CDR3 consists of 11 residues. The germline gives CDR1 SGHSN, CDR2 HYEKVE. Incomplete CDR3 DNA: TGTGCCAGCTCTCTCTGGGGGGAACAGTAC. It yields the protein CASSLWGEQY. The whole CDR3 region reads CASSLWGEQYF.